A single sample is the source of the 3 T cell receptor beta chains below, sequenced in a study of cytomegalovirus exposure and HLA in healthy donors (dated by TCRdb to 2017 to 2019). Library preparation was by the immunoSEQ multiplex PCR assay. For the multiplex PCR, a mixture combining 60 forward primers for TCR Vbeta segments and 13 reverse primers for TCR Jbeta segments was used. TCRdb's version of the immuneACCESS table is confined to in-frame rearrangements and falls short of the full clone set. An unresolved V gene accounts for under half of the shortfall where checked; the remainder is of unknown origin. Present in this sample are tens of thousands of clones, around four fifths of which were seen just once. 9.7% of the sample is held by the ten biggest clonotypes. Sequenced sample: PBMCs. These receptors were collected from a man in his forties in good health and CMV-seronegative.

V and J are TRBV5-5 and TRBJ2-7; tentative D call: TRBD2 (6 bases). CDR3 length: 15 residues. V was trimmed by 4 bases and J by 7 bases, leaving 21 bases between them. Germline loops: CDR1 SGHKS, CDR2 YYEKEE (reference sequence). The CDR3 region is CASSLRGQGGLEQYF. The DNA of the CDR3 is TGTGCCAGCAGCCTACGCGGGCAGGGAGGTTTGGAGCAGTACTTC. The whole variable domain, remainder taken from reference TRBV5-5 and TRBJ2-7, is DAGVTQSPTHLIKTRGQQVTLRCSPISGHKSVSWYQQVLGQGPQFIFQYYEKEERGRGNFPDRFSARQFPNYSSELNVNALLLGDSALYLCASSLRGQGGLEQYFGPGTRLTVT.

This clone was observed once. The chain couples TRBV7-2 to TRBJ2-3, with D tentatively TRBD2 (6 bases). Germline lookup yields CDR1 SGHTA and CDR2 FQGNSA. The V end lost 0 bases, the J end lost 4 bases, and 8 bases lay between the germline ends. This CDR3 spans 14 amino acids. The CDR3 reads CASSLAGGADTQYF. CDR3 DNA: TGTGCCAGCAGCTTAGCGGGGGGTGCAGATACGCAGTATTTT. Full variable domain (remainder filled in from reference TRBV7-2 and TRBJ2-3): GAGVSQSPSNKVTEKGKDVELRCDPISGHTALYWYRQSLGQGLEFLIYFQGNSAPDKSGLPSDRFSAERTGGSVSTLTIQRTQQEDSAVYLCASSLAGGADTQYFGPGTRLTVL.

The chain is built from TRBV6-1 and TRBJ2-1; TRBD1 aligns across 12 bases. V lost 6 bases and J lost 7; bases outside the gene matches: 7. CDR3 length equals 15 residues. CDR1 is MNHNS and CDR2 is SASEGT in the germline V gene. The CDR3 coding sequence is TGTGCCAGCAGCTTGGGACAGGGGGCTGGTAATGAGCAGTTCTTC. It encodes CASSLGQGAGNEQFF.